A selection of T cell receptor beta chains follows, all from one sample in a study of blood T cell repertoires in COVID-19. The assay was immunoSEQ multiplex PCR, and TCRdb's table has in-frame clones only and misses some. The data hold under 300,000 clones, with 65% to 90% observed a single time. Sequencing was performed on peripheral blood. Receptors originate from a human donor in a cohort sampled during active COVID-19. CDR3s include the opening cysteine and the closing phenylalanine or tryptophan. D genes are given only for firm matches. Part of the rows lack a size; the others show once, few, many or a class for expanded clones.

TRBD2,.,TRBV7-9,TRBJ2-1,CASSLGLGLAGKLNEQFF,TGTGCCAGCAGCTTAGGGCTGGGACTAGCGGGAAAACTAAATGAGCAGTTCTTC
.,.,TRBV5-1,TRBJ1-3,CASSLMGEVSGNTIYF,TGCGCCAGCAGCTTAATGGGGGAGGTCTCTGGAAACACCATATATTTT
.,.,TRBV5-1,TRBJ2-3,CASSLARRGAGADTQYF,TGCGCCAGCAGCTTGGCCCGCAGGGGCGCAGGAGCAGATACGCAGTATTTT
.,many,TRBV28,TRBJ2-1,CATTTVRSSEQFF,TGTGCCACCACTACCGTTCGGAGTAGTGAGCAGTTCTTC
.,.,TRBV5-4,TRBJ2-7,CASSKDSYEQYF,TGTGCCAGCAGCAAGGACAGCTACGAGCAGTACTTC
.,.,TRBV12-3/TRBV12-4,TRBJ2-3,CASGGRGADTQYF,TGTGCCAGCGGCGGCAGGGGAGCCGATACGCAGTATTTT
TRBD1,few,TRBV29-1,TRBJ2-1,CSVDTGTGSYNEQFF,TGCAGCGTTGATACCGGGACAGGGTCCTACAATGAGCAGTTCTTC
TRBD2,.,TRBV6-4,TRBJ2-1,CASSDSGASLYNEQFF,TGTGCCAGCAGTGATAGCGGGGCCTCACTTTACAATGAGCAGTTCTTC
TRBD1,once,TRBV24-1,TRBJ2-5,CATSDPGTGDETQYF,TGTGCCACCAGTGATCCCGGGACAGGGGACGAGACCCAGTACTTC
TRBD2,few,TRBV7-9,TRBJ2-3,CASSPPGLFFTDTQYF,TGTGCCAGCAGCCCACCGGGACTATTTTTCACAGATACGCAGTATTTT
TRBD2,.,TRBV5-5,TRBJ2-1,CASSLGAGVENEQFF,TGTGCCAGCAGCTTGGGAGCGGGAGTGGAAAATGAGCAGTTCTTC
.,.,TRBV12-3/TRBV12-4,TRBJ2-5,CASMMGPQETQYF,TGTGCCAGCATGATGGGGCCCCAAGAGACCCAGTACTTC
.,once,TRBV3-1/TRBV3-2,TRBJ2-1,CASSQDWSDNEQFF,TGTGCCAGCAGCCAAGATTGGTCAGACAATGAGCAGTTCTTC
TRBD2,.,TRBV7-9,TRBJ2-1,CASSFFRGLAGSGNEQFF,TGTGCCAGCAGCTTTTTTAGGGGACTAGCGGGATCCGGCAATGAGCAGTTCTTC
.,.,TRBV18,TRBJ2-2,CASSPPTQNTGELFF,TGTGCCAGCTCACCCCCGACTCAGAACACCGGGGAGCTGTTTTTT
.,.,TRBV6-4,TRBJ2-3,CASSPLAVPTDTQYF,TGTGCCAGCAGTCCCTTAGCGGTACCCACAGATACGCAGTATTTT
TRBD2,once,TRBV7-2,TRBJ2-3,CASSLEILAGVGTDTQYF,TGTGCCAGCAGCTTAGAAATCCTAGCGGGAGTCGGCACAGATACGCAGTATTTT
TRBD2,.,TRBV6-6,TRBJ2-2,CATNPPGGTGELFF,TGTGCCACCAATCCCCCGGGGGGCACCGGGGAGCTGTTTTTT
.,.,TRBV6-2/TRBV6-3,TRBJ2-3,CASSYSEGEGTDTQYF,TGTGCCAGCAGTTACTCGGAGGGCGAGGGCACAGATACGCAGTATTTT
TRBD2,.,TRBV19,TRBJ2-5,CASSIPTSGQETQYF,TGTGCCAGTAGTATCCCGACTAGCGGCCAAGAGACCCAGTACTTC
TRBD2,.,TRBV19,TRBJ2-7,CASSFVSGGSTYEQYF,TGTGCCAGTAGTTTCGTCTCGGGCGGGAGCACCTACGAGCAGTACTTC
.,once,TRBV19,TRBJ2-6,CASSPRSGANVLTF,TGTGCCAGTAGTCCGCGGTCTGGGGCCAACGTCCTGACTTTC